This T cell receptor (beta chain) came from a study of post-analysis software for immune sequencing data. The wider study: The study covered relapsing-remitting, secondary progressive and progressive-relapsing courses of multiple sclerosis.

Researchers reported that TCR beta cDNA libraries carried unique molecular identifiers. Each batch of about 0.9 to 10 million T cells produced hundreds of thousands of cDNA molecules. TCRdb fed the PCR reads into MiXCR, producing one record per CDR3 protein. Of 450,000 to 700,000 distinct CDR3 sequences listed, around 40% are singletons. Worth noting for this clonotype: The target antigen is unknown.

The CDR3 is 13 amino acids. Germline CDR1 and CDR2: SGHTS and YDEGEE. The trim removed 2 bases at V and 10 bases at J, leaving 5 bases unmatched. Study findings and constraints: Patients used about five TRBV segments, including TRBV5-6, TRBV5-1 and TRBV20-1, more often than controls. With F measure, samples from one preparation batch clustered together strongly. When compared against controls, multiple sclerosis patients showed significantly lower normalized Chao1 diversity.

The sample was blood. The source is a girl aged 10-17 years with multiple sclerosis. J is TRBJ1-5 and V is TRBV5-8; TRBD1 aligns across 8 bases. DNA of the CDR3: TGTGCCAGCAGCTTAGGACAGGGAGGACCCCAGCATTTT. It translates to CASSLGQGGPQHF.